The 24 T cell receptor beta chains given below trace back to one sample, sequenced in a study of control samples from healthy donors and cancer patients. TCRdb keeps only in-frame clones here, not all; method: immunoSEQ multiplex PCR. The repertoire holds more than 150,000 clones, with over 80% as singletons. The sequenced sample consisted of blood. These receptors all stem from a man between 18 and 35 years old in good health.

This clone showed up just once. This chain uses TRBV27 with TRBJ2-2; 8 positions agree with TRBD1. With V trimmed by 10 bases and J by 2 bases, 18 bases remained unmatched. Per germline, CDR1 MNHEY and CDR2 SMNVEV (reference sequence). The CDR3 is 18 residues long. CDR3 amino acids: CATLPPGQGKLNTGELFF. CDR3 bases: TGTGCCACCTTGCCGCCTGGACAGGGAAAACTAAACACCGGGGAGCTGTTTTTT.

The chain has TRBV5-1 and TRBJ2-7; TRBD1 or TRBD2 may be the D gene (5 bases each). CDR3 length: 16 amino acids. CDR1 and CDR2 (germline): SGHRS, YFSETQ. Trimming left V 4 bases short and J 2 bases short, with 19 bases between. The chain's CDR3 is CASSQAPGLRTYEQYF. The CDR3 nucleotides are TGCGCCAGCAGCCAAGCCCCGGGGCTCCGTACCTACGAGCAGTACTTC.

This chain joins TRBV7-3 and TRBJ2-1; D is unresolved. Per germline, CDR1 SGHTA and CDR2 FQGTGA. Trimming removed 0 bases at V and 6 bases at J, with 6 bases between. This CDR3 contains 13 residues. CDR3 nucleotides: TGTGCCAGCAGCTTAACGTCAACCAATGAGCAGTTCTTC. Translated, it gives CASSLTSTNEQFF.

This rearrangement joins TRBV5-1 to TRBJ2-7; D assignment may be TRBD1 or TRBD2 (5 bases each). Trimming left V 4 bases short and J 2 bases short, with 13 bases between. This CDR3 has 14 amino acids. Germline CDR1 SGHRS, CDR2 YFSETQ. The CDR3 DNA reads TGCGCCAGCAGCGGGGACCCCTCACCCTACGAGCAGTACTTC. Residues: CASSGDPSPYEQYF.

This rearrangement joins TRBV5-1 to TRBJ2-1; D unclear. Germline V gene lookup returns CDR1 SGHRS and CDR2 YFSETQ. This CDR3 is built from 15 residues. Trimming removed 6 bases at V and 0 bases at J, with 13 bases between. CDR3 in DNA: TGCGCCAGCAAAAGACTTTCGAGCTCCTACAATGAGCAGTTCTTC. This encodes CASKRLSSSYNEQFF.

The chain joins TRBV4-1 to TRBJ1-2; D remains unclear. Trimming pared 0 bases from V and 6 bases from J, leaving 23 bases between. The CDR3 totals 18 residues. Germline values: CDR1 MGHRA, CDR2 YSYEKL. The CDR3 DNA follows: TGCGCCAGCAGCCAAGACGTGTCCGGAGGGAGCCTTCTGAATGGCTACACCTTC. Translating gives CASSQDVSGGSLLNGYTF.

This clone was observed once. V and J are TRBV4-1 and TRBJ1-5, with D tentatively TRBD1 (5 bases). This CDR3 comprises 15 residues. CDR1 is MGHRA, CDR2 YSYEKL, per germline. Deletions cut 1 base from V and 4 bases from J, with 11 bases between. The CDR3: CASSQGGTLNQPQHF. In nucleotides, the CDR3 is TGCGCCAGCAGCCAAGGCGGGACCCTAAATCAGCCCCAGCATTTT.

The V gene is TRBV5-4, the J gene TRBJ1-2; 11 bases line up with TRBD1. In germline, CDR1 is SGHNT, CDR2 YYREEE (reference sequence). The CDR3 is 15 amino acids. Germline trimming cut 7 bases from V and 5 bases from J; bases unmatched to any gene: 10. This CDR3 is CASASSGTGGYGYTF. The CDR3 region has the DNA TGTGCCAGCGCCTCGTCCGGGACAGGGGGTTATGGCTACACCTTC. The variable domain in full, completed from reference TRBV5-4 and TRBJ1-2, reads ETGVTQSPTHLIKTRGQQVTLRCSSQSGHNTVSWYQQALGQGPQFIFQYYREEENGRGNFPPRFSGLQFPNYSSELNVNALELDDSALYLCASASSGTGGYGYTFGSGTRLTVV.

The V gene is TRBV7-8, the J gene TRBJ2-7; 8 bases match TRBD1. V was pared by 8 bases and J by 5 bases, with 5 bases of the junction left unmatched. The length of the CDR3 is 12 residues. The germline V gene has CDR1 SGHVS and CDR2 FQNEAQ. Here the CDR3 reads CASGTGGDEQYF. Here the CDR3 DNA reads TGTGCCAGCGGGACAGGAGGGGACGAGCAGTACTTC.

This clone occurred once. The V call is TRBV19, the J call TRBJ2-3; 10 nucleotides line up with TRBD2. CDR3 length equals 18 residues. V shed 1 base and J 3 bases; nucleotides not matched to a gene: 10. Germline values: CDR1 LNHDA, CDR2 SQIVND (reference sequence). The CDR3 sequence: CASSIVASGGPRTDTQYF. The DNA for the CDR3 is TGTGCCAGTAGTATAGTTGCTAGCGGGGGCCCTAGGACAGATACGCAGTATTTT.

This chain joins TRBV7-9 and TRBJ2-1; 14 positions agree with TRBD2. The CDR3 is 16 residues long. The germline V gene encodes CDR1 SEHNR and CDR2 FQNEAQ (reference sequence). The V and J ends lost 6 bases and 9 bases, in that order; junction bases with no gene match: 10. The CDR3 is CASSFASGTSGSEQFF. Written as DNA, the CDR3 is TGTGCCAGCAGTTTTGCCTCCGGGACTAGCGGGAGTGAGCAGTTCTTC. Full variable domain (outside the CDR3, taken from reference TRBV7-9 and TRBJ2-1): DTGVSQNPRHKITKRGQNVTFRCDPISEHNRLYWYRQTLGQGPEFLTYFQNEAQLEKSRLLSDRFSAERPKGSFSTLEIQRTEQGDSAMYLCASSFASGTSGSEQFFGPGTRLTVL.

The chain recombines TRBV5-1 with TRBJ2-7; D remains unclear. Per the germline V gene, CDR1 is SGHRS and CDR2 is YFSETQ. V lost 1 base and J lost 2, with 13 bases in between. The CDR3 is 15 amino acids. CDR3: CASSLSVGTTYEQYF. The CDR3 nucleotides are TGCGCCAGCAGCTTGTCTGTTGGAACAACCTACGAGCAGTACTTC.

With respect to this clone: The sample has other DNA sequences that encode this CDR3 too. V usage is TRBV5-1 and J usage is TRBJ1-1; TRBD1 is a possible D gene (5 bases). V gave up 0 bases and J gave up 0 bases, with 9 bases separating them. The CDR3 contains 15 residues. The germline CDR1 and CDR2 sequences are SGHRS and YFSETQ. The CDR3 here is CASSLVGALNTEAFF. Written as DNA, the CDR3 is TGCGCCAGCAGCTTGGTAGGGGCCTTGAACACTGAAGCTTTCTTT. Combining the CDR3 with reference TRBV5-1 and TRBJ1-1 gives the whole variable domain KAGVTQTPRYLIKTRGQQVTLSCSPISGHRSVSWYQQTPGQGLQFLFEYFSETQRNKGNFPGRFSGRQFSNSRSEMNVSTLELGDSALYLCASSLVGALNTEAFFGQGTRLTVV.

The genes are TRBV6-5 and TRBJ2-7; 14 bases match TRBD2. J gave up 2 bases and V 6 bases, and 3 bases lay outside the gene matches. CDR3 length: 15 amino acids. Germline V lookup: CDR1 MNHEY, CDR2 SVGAGI. CDR3 DNA sequence: TGTGCCAGCAGCGGGACTAGCGGGGGAACCTACGAGCAGTACTTC. Protein: CASSGTSGGTYEQYF.

The rearrangement links TRBV5-6 to TRBJ1-1; 11 bases map to TRBD1. The germline V gene encodes CDR1 SGHDT and CDR2 YYEEEE. J was trimmed by 1 base and V by 9 bases; bases with no gene match: 2. CDR3 length: 13 amino acids. CDR3 DNA sequence: TGTGCCACTGGGACAGGGGGGAACACTGAAGCTTTCTTT. Translated: CATGTGGNTEAFF.

V gene TRBV11-2 combines with J gene TRBJ2-5; D may be TRBD1 (7 bases). Trimming took 4 bases from V and 6 from J, leaving 21 bases between them. This CDR3 spans 16 amino acids. The V gene's germline CDR1 is SGHAT and CDR2 FQNNGV. The CDR3 is CASSSLTGAGRKTQYF. CDR3 sequence (DNA): TGTGCCAGCAGCTCACTAACAGGGGCGGGAAGGAAGACCCAGTACTTC.

V gene TRBV28 combines with J gene TRBJ1-6; 7 bases line up with TRBD1. The length of the CDR3 is 16 residues. Germline CDR1 is MDHEN and CDR2 is SYDVKM. V lost 4 bases, J lost 10 bases, and 13 bases stayed unmatched. CDR3 in amino acids: CASSSLLEGARSPLHF. The CDR3 nucleotides read TGTGCCAGCAGTTCACTCTTAGAGGGGGCCCGGTCACCCCTCCACTTT.

V usage is TRBV20-1 and J usage is TRBJ1-6; D gene ambiguous. Trimming took off 3 bases at V and 15 bases at J, with 9 bases between the two ends. The germline V gene encodes CDR1 DFQATT and CDR2 SNEGSKA (reference sequence). This CDR3 comprises 10 residues. CDR3: CSASLGILHF. The CDR3 region has the DNA TGCAGTGCTAGTTTGGGGATCCTCCACTTT.

The rearrangement uses TRBV5-6 and TRBJ2-7, with 12 bases lining up with TRBD1. In germline, CDR1 is SGHDT, CDR2 YYEEEE. The CDR3 runs 16 residues. The V gene end was trimmed by 0 bases and the J gene end by 5 bases; junction bases not matched to a gene: 6. The CDR3 region has the DNA TGTGCCAGCAGCTTGGATGGGGGACAGGGGGCCCACGAGCAGTACTTC. The encoded protein is CASSLDGGQGAHEQYF. The complete variable domain, with remaining parts taken from reference TRBV5-6 and TRBJ2-7, reads DAGVTQSPTHLIKTRGQQVTLRCSPKSGHDTVSWYQQALGQGPQFIFQYYEEEERQRGNFPDRFSGHQFPNYSSELNVNALLLGDSALYLCASSLDGGQGAHEQYFGPGTRLTVT.

The chain couples TRBV3-1 (or the pseudogene TRBV3-2) to TRBJ1-2; D gene unclear. V was cut by 1 base and J by 1 base, with 16 bases left in between. The V gene's germline CDR1 is LGHDT and CDR2 YNNKEL (reference sequence). The CDR3 has 17 amino acids. CDR3 amino acids: CASSQVYVGDLNYGYTF. The CDR3 nucleotides read TGTGCCAGCAGCCAAGTATATGTAGGCGACCTTAACTATGGCTACACCTTC.

The chain combines TRBV9 with TRBJ1-2; perhaps TRBD1 as D (5 bases). CDR1 is SGDLS and CDR2 is YYNGEE in the germline V gene. Trimming shortened V by 3 bases and J by 2 bases, and 14 bases separated the two germline ends. The CDR3 has 15 amino acids. The CDR3 nucleotides are TGTGCCAGCAGCGCGATCACGGAGGGGAACTATGGCTACACCTTC. It encodes CASSAITEGNYGYTF.

J is TRBJ1-6 and V is TRBV27; D perhaps matches TRBD1 (5 bases). The length of the CDR3 is 15 residues. Germline CDR1 and CDR2: MNHEY and SMNVEV (reference sequence). V lost 1 base and J lost 6, with 10 bases in between. CDR3 loop: CASSLYTGGNSPLHF. Here the CDR3 DNA reads TGTGCCAGCAGTTTATATACCGGGGGTAATTCACCCCTCCACTTT.

There are a few counts of this clone. The gene calls are TRBV24-1 and TRBJ1-3; possible D gene TRBD1, 6 bases. The CDR3 runs 15 residues. With 7 bases removed from V and 0 bases from J, the gap between germline ends came to 12 bases. CDR1 KGHDR and CDR2 SFDVKD come from the germline V gene. The CDR3 DNA is TGTGCCACCAGCCCGAAGGGGGGCTCTGGAAACACCATATATTTT. This encodes CATSPKGGSGNTIYF.

The sample holds one count of this clone. A junction boundary mismatches the germline segment, possibly from a read error. The rearrangement uses TRBV4-1 and TRBJ2-2; D remains ambiguous. This CDR3 comprises 14 residues. Germline V gene lookup returns CDR1 MGHRA and CDR2 YSYEKL. The CDR3 DNA reads as TGCCCCAGCAGCCGACCCGTACCCACCGGGGAGCTGTTTTTT. This codes for CPSSRPVPTGELFF.